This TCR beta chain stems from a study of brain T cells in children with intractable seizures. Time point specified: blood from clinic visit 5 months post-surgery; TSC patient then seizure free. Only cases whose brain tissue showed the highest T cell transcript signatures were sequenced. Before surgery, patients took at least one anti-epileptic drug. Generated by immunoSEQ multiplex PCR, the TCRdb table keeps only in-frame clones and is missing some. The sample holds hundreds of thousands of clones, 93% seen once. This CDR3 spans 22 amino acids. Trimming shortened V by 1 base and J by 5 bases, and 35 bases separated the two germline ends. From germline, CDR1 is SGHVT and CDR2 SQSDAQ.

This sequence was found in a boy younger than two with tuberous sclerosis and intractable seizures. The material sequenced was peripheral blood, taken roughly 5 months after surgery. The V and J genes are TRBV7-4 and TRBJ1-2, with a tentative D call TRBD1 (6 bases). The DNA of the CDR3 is TGTGCCAGCAGCTTAGGGGTACAAATAAGTGCGGGACATCCCCTCTATGAGTATGGCTACACCTTC. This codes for CASSLGVQISAGHPLYEYGYTF.